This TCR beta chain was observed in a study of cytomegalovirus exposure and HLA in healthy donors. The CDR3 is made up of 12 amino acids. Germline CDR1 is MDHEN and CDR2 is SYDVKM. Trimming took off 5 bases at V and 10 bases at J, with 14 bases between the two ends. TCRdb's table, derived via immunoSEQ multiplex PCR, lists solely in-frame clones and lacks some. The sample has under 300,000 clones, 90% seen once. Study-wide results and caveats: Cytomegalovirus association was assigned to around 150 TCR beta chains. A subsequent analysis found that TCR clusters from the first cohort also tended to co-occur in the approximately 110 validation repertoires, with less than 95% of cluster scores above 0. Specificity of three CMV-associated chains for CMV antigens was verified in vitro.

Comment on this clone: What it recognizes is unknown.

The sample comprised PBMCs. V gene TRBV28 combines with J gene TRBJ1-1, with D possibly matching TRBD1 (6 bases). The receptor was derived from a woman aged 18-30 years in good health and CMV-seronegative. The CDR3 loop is CASSTGSIIAFF. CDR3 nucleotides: TGTGCCAGCAGTACAGGGTCAATAATAGCTTTCTTT.